The text below deals with one TCR beta chain. The target antigen is unknown. The data were taken from a study of cytomegalovirus exposure and HLA in healthy donors. Study-wide results and limits: The study recorded over 150 TCR beta chains that were cytomegalovirus-associated. Specific recognition of CMV antigens was confirmed in vitro for a few chains (all CMV-associated).

Data came from immunoSEQ multiplex PCR; TCRdb stores just in-frame clones and leaves some out. The sample lists about 78,000 clones; 90% to 97% were seen once. This receptor was identified in a man in his late teens or twenties in good health and CMV-seropositive. The sample was PBMCs.

As DNA, the CDR3 is TGTGCCAGCAAGCGGAGCTCTGGAAACACCATATATTTT. Translation gives CASKRSSGNTIYF. The chain is built from TRBV6-5 and TRBJ1-3; no firm D call. The V gene lost 7 bases and the J gene lost 0 bases, with 7 bases spanning the gap. The germline gives CDR1 MNHEY, CDR2 SVGAGI. This CDR3 spans 13 amino acids.